One T cell receptor beta chain is described in this entry. What it binds is not known. Trimming pared 0 bases from V and 3 bases from J, leaving 10 bases between. Per the germline V gene, CDR1 is SGHRS and CDR2 is YFSETQ. CDR3 length: 14 residues. These data originate in a study of cytomegalovirus exposure and HLA in healthy donors. Regarding the study as a whole: Several of the most significant clusters appeared, in a later analysis, to be linked to common viral pathogens. The authors considered a cluster of highly shared sequence variants likely to be a sequencing artifact. The majority of CMV-associated TCR beta chains were reported as apparently HLA-restricted in a later analysis.

Primers included in the PCR were 60 Vbeta and 13 Jbeta primers. Original data processing: A later analysis tallied roughly 77 million unique TCR beta chains, around 10 million of them shared. Data came from immunoSEQ multiplex PCR; TCRdb stores just in-frame clones and leaves some out. The V and J calls and clone size are taken from that table; D and trimming were inferred from the DNA. This sample has 150,000 to 200,000 clones; roughly 87% occur once, and the top ten carry about 0.5%. The TCR comes from a woman aged 50 to 60 in good health and CMV-seronegative. The chain uses TRBV5-1 and TRBJ2-7; no reliable D call. Sequencing used PBMCs. The CDR3 loop reads CASSLDGLYYEQYF. For the CDR3, the DNA is TGCGCCAGCAGCTTGGACGGTCTTTACTACGAGCAGTACTTC.